Listed here is a single T cell receptor beta chain. Its antigen remains unknown. Patients had resection in Japan or China between about 2013 and 2018. This sample is drawn from a study of immune evolution from preneoplasia to lung adenocarcinoma. Study as a whole: HLA loss of heterozygosity: about 7% AIS, approximately 15% MIA, around 33% ADC, none AAH. Study results and limitations: Normal lung had the highest top T cell clone frequencies.

Profiling relied on immunoSEQ multiplex PCR, and the TCRdb table lists in-frame clones only, not all of them. The sample records thousands of clones, roughly 88% being singletons. Germline V gene data show CDR1 as SGHTA and CDR2 as FQGTGA. This CDR3 region has 16 residues. V gave up 5 bases and J gave up 9 bases; unmatched junction bases: 12. This sequence originates from a person between 70 and 80 years old with lung adenocarcinoma. Sequenced material: FFPE atypical adenomatous hyperplasia tissue from the lung. Described subset: atypical adenomatous hyperplasia (AAH), lung preneoplasia. The J gene is TRBJ2-1, the V gene TRBV7-3; TRBD2 aligns across 11 bases. The CDR3 sequence is CASSPRTSGLGGEQFF. CDR3 bases: TGTGCCAGCAGCCCGAGGACTAGCGGGTTGGGTGGTGAGCAGTTCTTC.